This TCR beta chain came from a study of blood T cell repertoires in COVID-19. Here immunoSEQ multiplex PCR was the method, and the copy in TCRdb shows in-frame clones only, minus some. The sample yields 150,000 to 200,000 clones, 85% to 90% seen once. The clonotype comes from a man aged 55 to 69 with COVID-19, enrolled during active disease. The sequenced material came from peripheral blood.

The CDR3, as DNA: TGTGCCAGTAGTATGGGAAGGGTGACAGGGGCCAACTATGGCTACACCTTC. As protein: CASSMGRVTGANYGYTF. This chain connects TRBV19 to TRBJ1-2; 8 nucleotides agree with TRBD1. The V gene end was trimmed by 3 bases and the J gene end by 2 bases; junction bases not matched to a gene: 11. Germline CDR1 and CDR2: LNHDA and SQIVND (reference sequence). The CDR3 totals 17 residues.